Below are 32 T cell receptor beta chains sequenced from a single sample in a study of T cells in Graves' hyperthyroidism and ophthalmopathy. TCR beta CDR3 regions were amplified from RNA transcripts. TCR CDR3 regions were first amplified by RT-PCR with HTBI primers. Each CDR3 protein is one row after TCRdb ran MiXCR on the multiplex PCR reads. The sample includes roughly 840,000 distinct CDR3 sequences, over 35% of them seen just once. Sequencing was done on a sample of blood. These receptors were obtained from a man aged 18 to 29 with Graves' hyperthyroidism.

As for this clonotype: One junction end does not reproduce the germline sequence, and a read error may be involved. The gene calls are TRBV19 and TRBJ1-4; 10 bases align to TRBD1. Looked up from germline, CDR1 is LNHDA and CDR2 is SQIVND (reference sequence). This CDR3 is 15 amino acids long. CDR3 nucleotides: TGTGCCAGTAGTATCGACAGGGGGCGAGTTGAAAAACTGTTTTTC. Translated, it gives CASSIDRGRVEKLFF.

Remarks on this clonotype: The junction does not match germline at one end; this may be a read error. DNA for the CDR3: TGTGCCAGCAGCCGAGAAGGACTCACCTACGAGCAGTACTTC. Translation: CASSREGLTYEQYF. The chain links TRBV10-2 to TRBJ2-7; the D gene is possibly TRBD2 (5 bases). CDR3 length: 14 residues. In germline, CDR1 is WSHSY, CDR2 SAAADI.

This clonotype occurred many times. The chain carries TRBV2 and TRBJ1-6; TRBD1 aligns across 8 bases. V dropped 6 bases and J dropped 11; count of bases not matched to a gene: 12. Germline CDR1 reads SNHLY; CDR2 reads FYNNEI. The CDR3 runs to 15 residues. The CDR3 reads CASSASGQGRTPLHF. The CDR3 DNA sequence: TGTGCCAGCAGCGCGAGTGGACAGGGCAGGACACCCCTCCACTTT. Complete variable domain (other parts from reference TRBV2 and TRBJ1-6): EPEVTQTPSHQVTQMGQEVILRCVPISNHLYFYWYRQILGQKVEFLVSFYNNEISEKSEIFDDQFSVERPDGSNFTLKIRSTKLEDSAMYFCASSASGQGRTPLHFGNGTRLTVT.

The chain carries TRBV29-1 and TRBJ1-4, with D unclear. V lost 6 bases to trimming and J lost 6 bases, with 8 bases between them. Per the germline V gene, CDR1 is SQVTM and CDR2 is ANQGSEA. This CDR3 region has 11 residues. In DNA, the CDR3 is TGCAGCGTACTTGGGTATGAAAAACTGTTTTTT. Its protein is CSVLGYEKLFF.

The chain has TRBV20-1 and TRBJ2-2, with 14 bases that match TRBD2. This CDR3 region has 19 residues. V dropped 6 bases and J dropped 5; count of bases not matched to a gene: 17. In germline, CDR1 is DFQATT, CDR2 SNEGSKA (reference sequence). CDR3 nucleotides: TGCAGTGCCAGAAGTCACGCGGGACTAGCGGGAGACCGGACCGGGGAGCTGTTTTTT. Its translation is CSARSHAGLAGDRTGELFF.

This clonotype was observed at least ten times. The rearrangement uses TRBV11-2 and TRBJ1-6; D remains ambiguous. V was clipped by 3 bases and J by 5 bases, with 11 bases between them. This CDR3 is 15 amino acids long. Per the germline V gene, CDR1 is SGHAT and CDR2 is FQNNGV. The CDR3 coding sequence is TGTGCCAGCAGCTTCGGTAGTACCGATAATTCACCCCTCCACTTT. This sequence encodes CASSFGSTDNSPLHF.

Many counts were recorded for this clonotype. The chain links TRBV9 to TRBJ1-1, with D perhaps TRBD1 (6 bases). The germline V gene has CDR1 SGDLS and CDR2 YYNGEE. This CDR3 contains 15 residues. Trimming cost V 0 bases and J 5 bases, with 14 bases left between them. The CDR3 region has the DNA TGTGCCAGCAGCGTAGATGCGGGGGCGCGGACTGAAGCTTTCTTT. Protein product: CASSVDAGARTEAFF.

This clonotype occurred many times. V gene TRBV10-3 combines with J gene TRBJ2-7, with TRBD1 identical over 10 bases. CDR3 length: 15 amino acids. Per the germline V gene, CDR1 is ENHRY and CDR2 is SYGVKD. Losses at the gene ends were 3 bases for V and 0 bases for J; bases not matched to a gene: 2. CDR3 nucleotides: TGTGCCATCAGTGAAAGGGACAGGGGCTCCTACGAGCAGTACTTC. Translating it yields CAISERDRGSYEQYF.

This clonotype was seen ten or more times. This chain links TRBV5-5 with TRBJ1-1; D possibly corresponds to TRBD1 (5 bases). V was clipped by 0 bases and J by 11 bases, with 8 bases between them. Looked up from germline, CDR1 is SGHKS and CDR2 is YYEKEE (reference sequence). The CDR3 totals 11 residues. The CDR3 here is CASSLGTQAFF. CDR3 coding DNA: TGTGCCAGCAGCTTGGGGACACAGGCTTTCTTT.

This rearrangement joins TRBV7-2 to TRBJ2-7; 9 bases match TRBD2. Gene TRBJ2-1 matches the end of the DNA better, so the J call may be wrong. The germline V gene has CDR1 SGHTA and CDR2 FQGNSA. The CDR3 consists of 14 residues. The CDR3 DNA follows: TGTGCCAGCAGCTTTGGACTAGCGACTCACGAGCAGTTCTTC. Its protein product is CASSFGLATHEQFF.

This chain joins TRBV25-1 and TRBJ1-2, with TRBD1 as a possible D gene (5 bases). The CDR3 runs 14 residues. Trimming took off 4 bases at V and 0 bases at J, with 9 bases between the two ends. The germline CDR1 and CDR2 sequences are MGHDK and SYGVNS. The CDR3 here is CASSVPGPNYGYTF. CDR3 nucleotides: TGTGCCAGCAGTGTTCCGGGACCTAACTATGGCTACACCTTC.

In regard to this clonotype: Since a much larger clone is just one base distant, this may be a read error. The chain employs TRBV9 and TRBJ2-5; 7 bases map to TRBD1. V was pared by 7 bases and J by 5 bases, with 14 bases of the junction left unmatched. Germline CDR1 reads SGDLS; CDR2 reads YYNGEE. The CDR3 has 15 amino acids. The CDR3: CASGAQGQPWETQYF. The CDR3 DNA reads as TGTGCCAGCGGCGCACAGGGGCAACCGTGGGAGACCCAGTACTTC.

The table lists this clonotype with a few counts. The chain uses TRBV20-1 and TRBJ2-7; 8 bases are shared with TRBD2. Trimming cost V 4 bases and J 1 base; bases outside gene matches: 3. The CDR3 is 13 residues long. CDR1 and CDR2 (germline): DFQATT, SNEGSKA (reference sequence). The CDR3 sequence: CSATGTRSYEQYF. Here the CDR3 DNA reads TGCAGTGCTACCGGGACTAGGTCCTACGAGCAGTACTTC.

The gene calls are TRBV29-1 and TRBJ2-3; unclear D gene. V was clipped by 2 bases and J by 2 bases, with 5 bases between them. The CDR3 extends over 12 amino acids. Germline V lookup: CDR1 SQVTM, CDR2 ANQGSEA. The CDR3 loop is CSVEHNTDTQYF. The CDR3 bases are TGCAGCGTTGAACACAACACAGATACGCAGTATTTT.

CDR3 coding DNA: TGTGCCAGCAGCTTACAAAGGGGGGCCTCCTACGAGCAGTACTTC. Its protein is CASSLQRGASYEQYF. The chain carries TRBV7-8 and TRBJ2-7; D possibly matches TRBD1 or TRBD2 (6 bases each). With 2 bases removed from V and 0 bases from J, the gap between germline ends came to 11 bases. This CDR3 has 15 amino acids. Germline lookup yields CDR1 SGHVS and CDR2 FQNEAQ.

This clonotype was seen at least ten times. CDR3 residues: CASSLQDPYEQYF. The CDR3 nucleotides read TGTGCCAGCAGTTTACAGGATCCCTACGAGCAGTACTTC. The genes are TRBV12-3 or TRBV12-4 and TRBJ2-7; no reliable D call. V lost 2 bases to trimming and J lost 2 bases, with 7 bases between them. The CDR3 consists of 13 residues.

This clonotype appeared many times. The V call is TRBV15, the J call TRBJ1-1; TRBD1 is a possible D gene (5 bases). V was trimmed by 4 bases and J by 1 base, leaving 10 bases between them. This CDR3 has 14 amino acids. From germline, CDR1 is LNHNV and CDR2 YYDKDF (reference sequence). CDR3 DNA sequence: TGTGCCACCAGCACCGGGACGGGGAACACTGAAGCTTTCTTT. The encoded protein is CATSTGTGNTEAFF.

The chain joins TRBV9 to TRBJ2-7; D is unclear. This CDR3 is built from 14 residues. V was cut by 2 bases and J by 0 bases, with 9 bases left in between. Germline CDR1 SGDLS, CDR2 YYNGEE. The CDR3 DNA reads TGTGCCAGCAGCGTTTCGGCAGCCTCCTACGAGCAGTACTTC. Translated: CASSVSAASYEQYF.

This clonotype was counted between two and nine times. The rearrangement uses TRBV7-8 and TRBJ2-2, with D uncertain. Germline CDR1 and CDR2: SGHVS and FQNEAQ. The CDR3 covers 17 residues. The V and J ends lost 1 base and 1 base respectively, with 13 bases between them. The CDR3 DNA is TGTGCCAGCAGCTTAGGTTATGAATTCCTGAACACCGGGGAGCTGTTTTTT. It yields the protein CASSLGYEFLNTGELFF.

This clonotype was counted at least ten times. The chain recombines TRBV7-9 with TRBJ1-4, with D hard to call. Germline V gene sequence: CDR1 SEHNR, CDR2 FQNEAQ (reference sequence). The CDR3 length is 12 residues. V shed 5 bases and J shed 8 bases, with 9 bases lying between them. The CDR3 nucleotides read TGTGCCAGCAGCCCCCCCGACGAAAAACTGTTTTTT. It is translated as CASSPPDEKLFF.

This clonotype was detected ten times or more. V is TRBV15 and J is TRBJ1-4, with 8 bases lining up with TRBD1. Germline CDR1 LNHNV, CDR2 YYDKDF (reference sequence). The V segment lost 6 bases and the J segment 7 bases; nucleotides outside the gene matches: 10. The length of the CDR3 is 15 residues. The CDR3 DNA follows: TGTGCCACCAGTATCCAGGGGGCCAGGAGTGAAAAACTGTTTTTT. Residues: CATSIQGARSEKLFF.

The V gene is TRBV29-1, the J gene TRBJ1-5, with TRBD1 matching over 10 bases. Germline lookup yields CDR1 SQVTM and CDR2 ANQGSEA. This CDR3 is 13 amino acids long. Unmatched junction bases numbered 5, after V lost 5 bases and J lost 7 bases. As DNA, the CDR3 is TGCAGCGTTTATCGGGACAGGGGACAGCCCCAGCATTTT. Translation gives CSVYRDRGQPQHF.

The chain joins TRBV7-4 to TRBJ2-7; the D gene is possibly TRBD1 (7 bases). This CDR3 has 15 residues. Germline CDR1 is SGHVT and CDR2 is SQSDAQ. The V gene lost 2 bases and the J gene lost 5 bases, with 16 bases spanning the gap. CDR3 region: CASSLSGGRWDEQYF. CDR3 nucleotide sequence: TGTGCCAGCAGCTTATCAGGGGGGCGGTGGGACGAGCAGTACTTC. Drawing the rest from reference TRBV7-4 and TRBJ2-7, the complete variable domain is GAGVSQSPRYKVAKRGRDVALRCDSISGHVTLYWYRQTLGQGSEVLTYSQSDAQRDKSGRPSGRFSAERPERSVSTLKIQRTEQGDSAVYLCASSLSGGRWDEQYFGPGTRLTVT.

This chain joins TRBV10-3 and TRBJ1-2, with TRBD1 as a possible D gene (5 bases). This CDR3 region has 14 residues. V lost 5 bases, J lost 2 bases, and 12 bases lay in between. From germline, CDR1 is ENHRY and CDR2 SYGVKD. DNA for the CDR3: TGTGCCATCAGTCCCCGGGACGGAAACTATGGCTACACCTTC. Its translation is CAISPRDGNYGYTF.

This chain links TRBV4-1 with TRBJ1-2; possible D gene TRBD1, 5 bases. The V end was cut by 6 bases, the J end by 4 bases, with 15 bases between. CDR3 size: 14 residues. Germline V gene data show CDR1 as MGHRA and CDR2 as YSYEKL. DNA of the CDR3: TGCGCCAGCAGTTTTGCACAGGATACCTATGGCTACACCTTC. Its protein product is CASSFAQDTYGYTF.

This clonotype was counted only a few times. The CDR3 DNA sequence: TGCGCCAGCAGCCAAGTCGAGGGGTCCAGGGGGACCCAGTACTTC. Translating it yields CASSQVEGSRGTQYF. The chain recombines TRBV4-3 with TRBJ2-5, with D maybe TRBD1 (6 bases). With 1 base removed from V and 7 bases from J, the gap between germline ends came to 16 bases. The CDR3 spans 15 residues. The V gene's germline CDR1 is LGHNA and CDR2 YSLEER.

The chain links TRBV7-9 to TRBJ2-2, with a possible D match to TRBD1 (5 bases). This CDR3 is 15 amino acids long. The germline V gene has CDR1 SEHNR and CDR2 FQNEAQ (reference sequence). V dropped 5 bases and J dropped 0 bases, with 10 bases sitting between them. CDR3 protein: CASSTSGTNTGELFF. The CDR3 DNA sequence: TGTGCCAGCAGCACCTCAGGGACGAACACCGGGGAGCTGTTTTTT.

This clonotype has a count of ten or more. The chain employs TRBV6-6 and TRBJ1-6, with a tentative D call TRBD1 (5 bases). This CDR3 contains 14 residues. V was cut by 4 bases and J by 9 bases, with 13 bases left in between. CDR1 is MNHNY, CDR2 SVGAGI, per germline (reference sequence). CDR3 in amino acids: CASSSSGSGSPLHF. Written as DNA, the CDR3 is TGTGCCAGCAGTTCCTCAGGGAGTGGTTCACCCCTCCACTTT.

The sample holds one count of this clonotype. This may be a read error, as it is one base from a much larger clone. The chain has TRBV19 and TRBJ2-2, with 9 bases that match TRBD1. This CDR3 spans 15 amino acids. The germline V gene has CDR1 LNHDA and CDR2 SQIVND (reference sequence). CDR3 sequence (DNA): TGTGTCAGTATCCCAGGGACAGGGATCGACGGGGAGCTGTTTTTT. The encoded protein is CVSIPGTGIDGELFF.

This chain uses TRBV9 with TRBJ2-5; no definite D call. V shed 2 bases and J shed 5 bases, with 13 bases lying between them. The V gene's germline CDR1 is SGDLS and CDR2 YYNGEE. The CDR3 has 14 residues. Here the CDR3 DNA reads TGTGCCAGCAGCGTCGGGCGGAATAAGGAGACCCAGTACTTC. Encoded protein: CASSVGRNKETQYF.

This clonotype was observed at least ten times. V gene TRBV12-3 or TRBV12-4 combines with J gene TRBJ1-5; D is ambiguous. CDR3 length: 15 residues. Trimming took 1 base from V and 1 from J, leaving 8 bases between them. CDR3 sequence: CASSLDRESNQPQHF. The DNA of the CDR3 is TGTGCCAGCAGTTTAGATCGGGAGAGCAATCAGCCCCAGCATTTT.

This clonotype was detected once. The gene calls are TRBV24-1 and TRBJ1-1; maybe TRBD1 (6 bases). V was clipped by 12 bases and J by 1 base, with 11 bases between them. CDR3 length equals 12 residues. CDR1 is KGHDR and CDR2 is SFDVKD in the germline V gene. In DNA form, the CDR3 reads TGTGCCTCTATACAGGGGAACACTGAAGCTTTCTTT. Translation gives CASIQGNTEAFF.